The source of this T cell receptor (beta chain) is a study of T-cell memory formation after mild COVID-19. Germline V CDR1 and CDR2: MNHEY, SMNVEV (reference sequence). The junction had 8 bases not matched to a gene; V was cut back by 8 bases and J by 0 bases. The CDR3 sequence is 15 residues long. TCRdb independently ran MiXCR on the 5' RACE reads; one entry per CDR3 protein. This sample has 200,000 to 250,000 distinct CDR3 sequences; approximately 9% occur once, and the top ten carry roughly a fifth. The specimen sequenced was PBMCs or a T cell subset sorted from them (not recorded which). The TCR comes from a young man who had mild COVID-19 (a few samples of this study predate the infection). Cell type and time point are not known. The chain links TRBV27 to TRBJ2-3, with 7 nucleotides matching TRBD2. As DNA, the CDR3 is TGTGCCAGCTCCCCAGCGGGAACTAGCACAGATACGCAGTATTTT. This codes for CASSPAGTSTDTQYF.